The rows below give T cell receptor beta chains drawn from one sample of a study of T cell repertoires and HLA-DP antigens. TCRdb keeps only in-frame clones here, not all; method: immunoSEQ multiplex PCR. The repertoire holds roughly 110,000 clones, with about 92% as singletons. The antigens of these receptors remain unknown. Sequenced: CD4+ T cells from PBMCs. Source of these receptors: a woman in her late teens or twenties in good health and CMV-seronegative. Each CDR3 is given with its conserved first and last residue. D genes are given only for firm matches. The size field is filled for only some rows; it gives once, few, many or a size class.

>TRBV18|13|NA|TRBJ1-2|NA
TGTGCCAGCTCACCGGGGGGAAACTATGGCTACACCTTC
CASSPGGNYGYTF
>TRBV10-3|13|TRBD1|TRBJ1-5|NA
TGTGCCATCACCGACAGGGCGGATCAGCCCCAGCATTTT
CAITDRADQPQHF
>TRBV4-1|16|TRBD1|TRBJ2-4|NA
TGCGCCAGCAGCCAAAGGACAGGAGAGCCCAAAAACATTCAGTACTTC
CASSQRTGEPKNIQYF
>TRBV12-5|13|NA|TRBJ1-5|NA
TGTGCTAGTGGTTTGCGCAGGGACCAGCCCCAGCATTTT
CASGLRRDQPQHF
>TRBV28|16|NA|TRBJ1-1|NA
TGTGCCAGCAGTTCGCCCCGGGGATTCGGTCGCACTGAAGCTTTCTTT
CASSSPRGFGRTEAFF
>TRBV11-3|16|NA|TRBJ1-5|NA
TGTGCCAGCAGCTTCAAGGGGAAGATTAGCAATCAGCCCCAGCATTTT
CASSFKGKISNQPQHF
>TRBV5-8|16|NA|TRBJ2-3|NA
TGTGCCAGCAGCTTGGAATGGGCCTCTAGCACAGATACGCAGTATTTT
CASSLEWASSTDTQYF
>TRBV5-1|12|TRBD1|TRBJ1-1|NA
TGCGCCAGCACGTTGGAGGGGGCGCCGGCTTTCTTT
CASTLEGAPAFF
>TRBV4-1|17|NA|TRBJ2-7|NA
TGCGCCAGCAGCCAAGACCGAGGACAGCGTGGGCCCTACGAGCAGTACTTC
CASSQDRGQRGPYEQYF
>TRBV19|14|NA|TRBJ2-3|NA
TGTGCCAGTAGCCTGTCGTTAGTGACAGATACGCAGTATTTT
CASSLSLVTDTQYF
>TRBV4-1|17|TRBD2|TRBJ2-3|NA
TGCGCCAGCAGCCAAGGGGTAGCGGGAGCTCTGGGAGATACGCAGTATTTT
CASSQGVAGALGDTQYF
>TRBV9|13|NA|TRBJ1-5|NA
TGTGCCAGCAGCGTAGACCTCGGTCAGCCCCAGCATTTT
CASSVDLGQPQHF
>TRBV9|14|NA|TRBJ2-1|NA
TGTGCCAGCAGCGTAGGGGAGTCTCGAAATGAGCAGTTCTTC
CASSVGESRNEQFF
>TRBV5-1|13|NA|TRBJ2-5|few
TGCGCCAGCAGCTTGGGACAGCAAGAGACCCAGTACTTC
CASSLGQQETQYF
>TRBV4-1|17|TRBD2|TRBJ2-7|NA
TGCGCCAGCAGCCATGGGATTGGCGGGAGTTCTCGCTACGAGCAGTACTTC
CASSHGIGGSSRYEQYF
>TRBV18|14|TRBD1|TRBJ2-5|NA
TGTGCCAGCTCACCAGTGACAGGGGAAGAGACCCAGTACTTC
CASSPVTGEETQYF
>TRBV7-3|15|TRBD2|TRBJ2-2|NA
TGTGCCAGCAGTCTCCTAGCGGCGAACACCGGGGAGCTGTTTTTT
CASSLLAANTGELFF
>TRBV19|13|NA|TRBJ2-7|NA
TGTGCCAGTAGTATAGATCCGCACTACGAGCAGTACTTC
CASSIDPHYEQYF
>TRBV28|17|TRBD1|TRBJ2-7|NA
TGTGCCAGCAGTTCGATAAGGGACAGAACTACCGGGTACGAGCAGTACTTC
CASSSIRDRTTGYEQYF
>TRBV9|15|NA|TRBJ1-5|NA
TGTGCCAGCAGCGTAGACCCAGGGAGCAATCAGCCCCAGCATTTT
CASSVDPGSNQPQHF
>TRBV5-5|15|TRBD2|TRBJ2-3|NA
TGTGCCAGCAGCTTGGAGGCGACTAGCGAGGGTACGCAGTATTTT
CASSLEATSEGTQYF
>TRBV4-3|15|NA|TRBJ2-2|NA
TGCGCCAGCAGCCGATCGCTCCTGAACACCGGGGAGCTGTTTTTT
CASSRSLLNTGELFF
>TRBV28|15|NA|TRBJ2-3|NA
TGTGCCAGCAGTTTTTCGAGGGGGGGCACAGATACGCAGTATTTT
CASSFSRGGTDTQYF
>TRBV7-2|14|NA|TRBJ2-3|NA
TGTGCCAGCAGCTTAGGGGGGCCAATAGATACGCAGTATTTT
CASSLGGPIDTQYF
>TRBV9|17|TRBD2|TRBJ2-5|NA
TGTGCCAGCAGTGTAGGTAGGCAGGGACTAGCCCGAGAGACCCAGTACTTC
CASSVGRQGLARETQYF
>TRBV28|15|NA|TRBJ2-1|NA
TGTGCCAGCAGTTTCGCCAGGGGTGTCCGCAATGAGCAGTTCTTC
CASSFARGVRNEQFF
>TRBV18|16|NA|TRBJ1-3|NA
TGTGCCAGCTCACTAATCCGGGAAGCCTCTGGAAACACCATATATTTT
CASSLIREASGNTIYF
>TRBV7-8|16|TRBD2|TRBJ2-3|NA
TGTGCCAGCAGCTTAAGTGGAGCGGGGCGCACAGATACGCAGTATTTT
CASSLSGAGRTDTQYF
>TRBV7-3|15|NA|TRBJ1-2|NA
TGTGCCAGCAGCTCGTCAGGGATACCACACTATGGCTACACCTTC
CASSSSGIPHYGYTF